The source of this TCR beta chain is a study of T-cell memory formation after mild COVID-19. As regards this clonotype: No antigen is known for it.

The ends lost 8 bases at V and 3 bases at J; junction bases unmatched: 5. This CDR3 contains 13 residues. Germline loops: CDR1 SEHNR, CDR2 FQNEAQ (reference sequence). Constant-segment primers were used for 5'RACE, and the resulting TCR alpha and TCR beta cDNA libraries carried sample barcodes and UMIs. TCRdb re-derived calls from the 5' RACE reads in MiXCR, one entry per CDR3 protein. The table has 360,000 or so distinct CDR3 sequences, 28% seen once. Broader study findings: In pre-infection memory, a portion of responding clones appeared, which suggested that cross-reactive memory joined.

This chain uses TRBV7-9 with TRBJ2-7; 9 bases are a match to TRBD2. This TCR derives from an adult woman who had mild COVID-19 (a few samples of this study predate the infection). Cell type and time point are not known. The specimen sequenced was PBMCs or a T cell subset sorted from them (not recorded which). For the CDR3, the DNA is TGTGCCAGCGGGACTAGCTCCTTCTACGAGCAGTACTTC. Translating it yields CASGTSSFYEQYF.